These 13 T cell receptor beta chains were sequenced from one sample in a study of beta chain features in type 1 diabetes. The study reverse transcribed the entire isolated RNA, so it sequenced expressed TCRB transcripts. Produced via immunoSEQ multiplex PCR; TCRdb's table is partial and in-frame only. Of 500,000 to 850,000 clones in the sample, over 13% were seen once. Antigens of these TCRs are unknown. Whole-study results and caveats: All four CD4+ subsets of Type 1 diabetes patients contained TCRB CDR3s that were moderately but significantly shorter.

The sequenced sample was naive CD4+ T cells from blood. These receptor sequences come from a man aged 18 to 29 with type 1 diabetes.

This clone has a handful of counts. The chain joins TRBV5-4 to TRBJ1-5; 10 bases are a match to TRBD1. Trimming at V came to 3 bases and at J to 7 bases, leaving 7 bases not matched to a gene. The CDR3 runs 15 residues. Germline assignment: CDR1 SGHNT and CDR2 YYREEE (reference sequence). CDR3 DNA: TGTGCCAGCAGCTCCGGGACAGGGGTTAACCAGCCCCAGCATTTT. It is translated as CASSSGTGVNQPQHF.

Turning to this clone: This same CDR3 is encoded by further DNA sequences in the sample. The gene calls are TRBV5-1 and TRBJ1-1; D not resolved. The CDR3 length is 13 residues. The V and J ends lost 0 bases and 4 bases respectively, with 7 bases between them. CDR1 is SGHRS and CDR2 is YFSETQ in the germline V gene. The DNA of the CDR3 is TGCGCCAGCAGCTTGGAGGGTAGCACTGAAGCTTTCTTT. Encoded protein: CASSLEGSTEAFF.

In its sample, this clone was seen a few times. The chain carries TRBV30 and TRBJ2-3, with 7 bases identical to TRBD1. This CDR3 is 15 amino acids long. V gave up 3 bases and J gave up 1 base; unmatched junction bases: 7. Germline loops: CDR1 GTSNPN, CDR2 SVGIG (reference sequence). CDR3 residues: CAWRTRDSRTDTQYF. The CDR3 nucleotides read TGTGCCTGGAGGACCCGGGACAGTCGCACAGATACGCAGTATTTT.

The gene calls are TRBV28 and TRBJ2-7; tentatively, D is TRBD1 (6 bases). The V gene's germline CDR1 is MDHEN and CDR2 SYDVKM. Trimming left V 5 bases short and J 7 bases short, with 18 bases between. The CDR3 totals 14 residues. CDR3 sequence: CASSEPDRGEEQYF. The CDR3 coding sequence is TGTGCCAGCAGTGAACCGGACAGAGGGGAAGAGCAGTACTTC. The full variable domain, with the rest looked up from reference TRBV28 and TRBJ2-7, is DVKVTQSSRYLVKRTGEKVFLECVQDMDHENMFWYRQDPGLGLRLIYFSYDVKMKEKGDIPEGYSVSREKKERFSLILESASTNQTSMYLCASSEPDRGEEQYFGPGTRLTVT.

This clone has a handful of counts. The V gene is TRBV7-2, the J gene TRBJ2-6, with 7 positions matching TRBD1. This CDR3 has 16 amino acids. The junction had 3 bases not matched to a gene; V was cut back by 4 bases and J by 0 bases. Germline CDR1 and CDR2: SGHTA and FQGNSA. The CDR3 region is CASSSWTGSGANVLTF. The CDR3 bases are TGTGCCAGCAGCTCATGGACAGGCTCTGGGGCCAACGTCCTGACTTTC. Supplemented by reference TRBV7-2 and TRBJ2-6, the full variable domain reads GAGVSQSPSNKVTEKGKDVELRCDPISGHTALYWYRQSLGQGLEFLIYFQGNSAPDKSGLPSDRFSAERTGGSVSTLTIQRTQQEDSAVYLCASSSWTGSGANVLTFGAGSRLTVL.

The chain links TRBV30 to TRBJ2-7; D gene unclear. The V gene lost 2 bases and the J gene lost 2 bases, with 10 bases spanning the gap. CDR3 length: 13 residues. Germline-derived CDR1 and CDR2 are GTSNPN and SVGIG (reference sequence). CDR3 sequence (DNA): TGTGCCTGGAGTTCACCGACCACCTACGAGCAGTACTTC. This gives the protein CAWSSPTTYEQYF.

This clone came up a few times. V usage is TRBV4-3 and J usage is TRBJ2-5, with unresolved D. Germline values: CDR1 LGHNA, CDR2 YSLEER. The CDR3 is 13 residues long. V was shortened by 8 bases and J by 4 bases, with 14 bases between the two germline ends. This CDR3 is CASRAEASETQYF. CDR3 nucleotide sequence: TGCGCCAGCCGGGCCGAGGCGTCAGAGACCCAGTACTTC.

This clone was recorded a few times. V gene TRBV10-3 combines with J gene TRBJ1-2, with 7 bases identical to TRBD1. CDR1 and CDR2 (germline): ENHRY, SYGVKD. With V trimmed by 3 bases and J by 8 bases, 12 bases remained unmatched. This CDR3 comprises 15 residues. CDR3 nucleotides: TGTGCCATCAGTGAAGGAGGGGGCCCTTTTAAGGGCTACACCTTC. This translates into CAISEGGGPFKGYTF.

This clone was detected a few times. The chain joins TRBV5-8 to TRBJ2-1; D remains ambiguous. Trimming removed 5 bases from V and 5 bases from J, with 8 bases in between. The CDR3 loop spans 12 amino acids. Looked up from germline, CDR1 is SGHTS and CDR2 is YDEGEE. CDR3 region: CASRASHNEQFF. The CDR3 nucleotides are TGTGCCAGCAGAGCCAGTCACAATGAGCAGTTCTTC.

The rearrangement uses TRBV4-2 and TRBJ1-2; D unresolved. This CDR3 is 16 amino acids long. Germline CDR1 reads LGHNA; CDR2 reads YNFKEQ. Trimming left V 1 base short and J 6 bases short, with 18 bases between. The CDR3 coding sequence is TGTGCCAGCAGCCAAGCCGGAGTGATAGGGAATGATGGCTACACCTTC. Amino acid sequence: CASSQAGVIGNDGYTF.

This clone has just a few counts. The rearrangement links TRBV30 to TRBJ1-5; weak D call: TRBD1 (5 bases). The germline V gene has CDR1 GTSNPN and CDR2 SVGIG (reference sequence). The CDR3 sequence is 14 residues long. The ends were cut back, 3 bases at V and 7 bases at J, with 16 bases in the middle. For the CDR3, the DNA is TGTGCCTGGAGAGCTCCAGGGACCCCCCAGCCCCAGCATTTT. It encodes CAWRAPGTPQPQHF.

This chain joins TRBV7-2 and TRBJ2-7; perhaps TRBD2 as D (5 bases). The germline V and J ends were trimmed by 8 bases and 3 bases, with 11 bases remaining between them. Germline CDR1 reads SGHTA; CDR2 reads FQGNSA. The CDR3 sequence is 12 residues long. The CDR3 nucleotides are TGTGCCAGCGATCGGAGCGGCTACGAGCAGTACTTC. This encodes CASDRSGYEQYF.

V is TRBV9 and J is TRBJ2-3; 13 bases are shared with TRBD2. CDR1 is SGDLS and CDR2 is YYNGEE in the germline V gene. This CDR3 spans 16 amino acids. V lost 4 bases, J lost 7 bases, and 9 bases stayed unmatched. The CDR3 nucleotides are TGTGCCAGCAGCCCCGCGACTAGCGGGGGGCTAAATACGCAGTATTTT. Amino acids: CASSPATSGGLNTQYF.